Below are 28 T cell receptor beta chains sequenced from a single sample in a study of OX40 agonist ivuxolimab in advanced cancers. This table comes from immunoSEQ multiplex PCR, and its TCRdb copy is limited to in-frame clones, with some not included. This table holds under 25,000 clones, about four fifths found once. The starting material was CD4+ or CD8+ T cells sorted from blood, obtained in a trial of the OX40 agonist ivuxolimab. All receptors derive from an adult with an advanced solid tumor such as melanoma, head and neck, liver or kidney cancer.

This clone has a handful of counts. This rearrangement joins TRBV11-2 to TRBJ2-7, with 7 bases matching TRBD2. This CDR3 region has 14 residues. CDR1 is SGHAT, CDR2 FQNNGV, per germline. Trimming at V came to 5 bases and at J to 3 bases, leaving 7 bases not matched to a gene. The DNA for the CDR3 is TGTGCCAGCAGCAGGCTAGCGGAGGGCTACGAGCAGTACTTC. It is translated as CASSRLAEGYEQYF.

This rearrangement joins TRBV28 to TRBJ2-5; D might be TRBD2 (5 bases). TRBJ2-7 explains the end of the DNA better; the J call may be wrong. The CDR3 totals 15 residues. The V gene's germline CDR1 is MDHEN and CDR2 SYDVKM. The CDR3: CASSLIGLNLYEQYF. The CDR3 DNA is TGTGCCAGCAGTCTGATTGGACTCAATCTCTACGAGCAGTACTTC.

The V and J genes are TRBV19 and TRBJ2-7; D is possibly TRBD1 (6 bases). The CDR3 runs 14 residues. CDR1 is LNHDA, CDR2 SQIVND, per germline (reference sequence). Trimming took 5 bases from V and 2 from J, leaving 13 bases between them. The DNA of the CDR3 is TGTGCCAGTAGTCAGAAAGGGGGTCCCTACGAGCAGTACTTC. It specifies CASSQKGGPYEQYF.

The J gene is TRBJ1-2, the V gene TRBV4-3, with D perhaps matching TRBD1 (5 bases). Germline assignment: CDR1 LGHNA and CDR2 YSLEER. CDR3 length: 17 amino acids. V was cut by 4 bases and J by 0 bases, with 18 bases left in between. The CDR3 coding sequence is TGCGCCAGCAGCCCCGACGATAAGGGGTCAGCTAACTATGGCTACACCTTC. Protein sequence: CASSPDDKGSANYGYTF.

The CDR3 bases are TGTGCCAGCAGCTTAGGACTAGCACCACAAGAGACCCAGTACTTC. It is translated as CASSLGLAPQETQYF. V is TRBV7-7 and J is TRBJ2-5, with TRBD2 matching 7 bases. The germline gives CDR1 SSHAT, CDR2 FNYEAQ (reference sequence). This CDR3 has 15 amino acids. The J segment lost 2 bases and the V segment lost 1 base, leaving 4 bases of the junction unmatched.

This clone was seen only once. The chain is built from TRBV6-1 and TRBJ2-3; 10 nucleotides match TRBD1. CDR1 is MNHNS, CDR2 SASEGT, per germline. V lost 8 bases, J lost 4 bases, and 6 bases stayed unmatched. The CDR3 has 14 residues. The CDR3 sequence: CASGDRGPSDTQYF. CDR3 nucleotide sequence: TGTGCCAGCGGGGACAGGGGCCCTTCAGATACGCAGTATTTT.

The J gene is TRBJ1-2, the V gene TRBV6-1; D ambiguous. V lost 7 bases, J lost 1 base, and 10 bases lay in between. This CDR3 comprises 13 residues. From germline, CDR1 is MNHNS and CDR2 SASEGT. Here the CDR3 DNA reads TGTGCCAGCAAACGGGTAAATAACTATGGCTACACCTTC. It codes for CASKRVNNYGYTF.

The chain links TRBV11-2 to TRBJ2-4, with D possibly being TRBD2 (6 bases). Deletions cut 5 bases from V and 1 base from J, with 12 bases between. This CDR3 is built from 15 residues. From germline, CDR1 is SGHAT and CDR2 FQNNGV. The chain's CDR3 is CASSDIRGAKNIQYF. The DNA of the CDR3 is TGTGCCAGCAGCGATATACGGGGGGCCAAAAACATTCAGTACTTC.

The J gene is TRBJ1-2, the V gene TRBV5-1, with TRBD1 as a possible D gene (6 bases). Per the germline V gene, CDR1 is SGHRS and CDR2 is YFSETQ. This CDR3 contains 14 residues. Trimming removed 0 bases from V and 2 bases from J, with 8 bases in between. CDR3 sequence (DNA): TGCGCCAGCAGCTTGGTCGGACAGAACTATGGCTACACCTTC. This translates into CASSLVGQNYGYTF.

This chain joins TRBV6-5 and TRBJ1-6; no firm D call. Trimming took off 2 bases at V and 7 bases at J, with 12 bases between the two ends. The CDR3 length is 15 residues. Per the germline V gene, CDR1 is MNHEY and CDR2 is SVGAGI. Written as DNA, the CDR3 is TGTGCCAGCAGTTACCGGGGTTCGGGCAATTCACCCCTCCACTTT. This encodes CASSYRGSGNSPLHF.

V gene TRBV15 combines with J gene TRBJ1-2; no firm D call. This CDR3 has 16 residues. V shed 2 bases and J shed 0 bases, with 13 bases lying between them. Germline V gene sequence: CDR1 LNHNV, CDR2 YYDKDF (reference sequence). CDR3 loop: CATSRSTWTANYGYTF. The CDR3 region has the DNA TGTGCCACCAGCAGATCCACCTGGACGGCTAACTATGGCTACACCTTC.

This clone has a single count. The rearrangement links TRBV27 to TRBJ1-1, with TRBD1 matching 7 bases. The germline V gene has CDR1 MNHEY and CDR2 SMNVEV (reference sequence). The trim removed 5 bases at V and 1 base at J, leaving 7 bases unmatched. CDR3 length: 15 amino acids. This CDR3 is CASSPRQGSNTEAFF. Here the CDR3 DNA reads TGTGCCAGCAGTCCTCGACAGGGATCGAACACTGAAGCTTTCTTT.

The chain uses TRBV15 and TRBJ1-4; D remains ambiguous. The ends were cut back, 0 bases at V and 5 bases at J, with 4 bases in the middle. The CDR3 loop spans 13 amino acids. Germline CDR1 LNHNV, CDR2 YYDKDF (reference sequence). The CDR3 DNA sequence: TGTGCCACCAGCAGAGACAGGAATGAAAAACTGTTTTTT. It yields the protein CATSRDRNEKLFF.

CDR3 amino acids: CAWSRGGLYTEAFF. Here the CDR3 DNA reads TGTGCCTGGAGTCGCGGGGGGTTGTACACTGAAGCTTTCTTT. The chain combines TRBV30 with TRBJ1-1; tentatively, D is TRBD1 (5 bases). The CDR3 loop spans 14 amino acids. Trimming shortened V by 2 bases and J by 3 bases, and 13 bases separated the two germline ends. Germline CDR1 GTSNPN, CDR2 SVGIG (reference sequence).

The chain links TRBV5-1 to TRBJ1-3; the D is unclear. The CDR3 sequence is 13 residues long. Germline V lookup: CDR1 SGHRS, CDR2 YFSETQ. With 3 bases removed from V and 0 bases from J, the gap between germline ends came to 4 bases. DNA of the CDR3: TGCGCCAGCAGCTCCTACTCTGGAAACACCATATATTTT. As protein: CASSSYSGNTIYF.

The rearrangement joins TRBV18 to TRBJ1-1; the D is unclear. Looked up from germline, CDR1 is KGHSH and CDR2 is LQKENI. This CDR3 comprises 12 residues. V lost 4 bases to trimming and J lost 7 bases, with 10 bases between them. The CDR3: CASSLRRVEAFF. The CDR3 DNA sequence: TGTGCCAGCTCACTCCGTAGGGTTGAAGCTTTCTTT.

This clone is a singleton in its sample. This rearrangement joins TRBV19 to TRBJ1-2; D remains ambiguous. CDR3 length: 14 amino acids. The ends were cut back, 7 bases at V and 4 bases at J, with 16 bases in the middle. Germline V CDR1 and CDR2: LNHDA, SQIVND (reference sequence). The CDR3 DNA is TGTGCCAGTAAAAACGGAGGAGTCCCCTATGGCTACACCTTC. Encoded protein: CASKNGGVPYGYTF.

By share, this clone ranks as medium-sized (0.01 to 0.1%). This CDR3 reads CASSFEGHAAPLHF. Here the CDR3 DNA reads TGTGCCAGCAGCTTTGAAGGACATGCAGCACCCCTCCACTTT. V usage is TRBV7-9 and J usage is TRBJ1-6, with D possibly matching TRBD1 (5 bases). Germline values: CDR1 SEHNR, CDR2 FQNEAQ (reference sequence). With 3 bases removed from V and 11 bases from J, the gap between germline ends came to 14 bases. The CDR3 extends over 14 amino acids.

In this sample, this clone turned up once. The rearrangement uses TRBV28 and TRBJ1-3; a possible D gene is TRBD1 (6 bases). This CDR3 spans 14 amino acids. The germline V and J ends were trimmed by 5 bases and 5 bases, with 13 bases remaining between them. The germline CDR1 and CDR2 sequences are MDHEN and SYDVKM. The CDR3 loop is CASSTYRDRNTIYF. The CDR3 bases are TGTGCCAGCAGTACTTACAGGGATAGAAACACCATATATTTT.

The chain carries TRBV30 and TRBJ1-2; D is unresolved. The CDR3 sequence is 14 residues long. Trimming stripped 0 bases from V and 0 bases from J, with 8 bases between. Germline V CDR1 and CDR2: GTSNPN, SVGIG (reference sequence). The CDR3 DNA reads TGTGCCTGGAGTGTAAGTGCCACTAACTATGGCTACACCTTC. Its protein product is CAWSVSATNYGYTF.

The chain combines TRBV25-1 with TRBJ2-7, with TRBD2 as a possible D gene (6 bases). This CDR3 region has 15 residues. CDR1 and CDR2 (germline): MGHDK, SYGVNS. V lost 4 bases to trimming and J lost 1 base, with 14 bases between them. CDR3 in amino acids: CASSAAGFLSYEQYF. The DNA for the CDR3 is TGTGCCAGCAGTGCCGCGGGGTTCTTATCCTACGAGCAGTACTTC.

The chain uses TRBV15 and TRBJ1-1; 7 nucleotides match TRBD1. This CDR3 contains 14 residues. V lost 5 bases, J lost 4 bases, and 7 bases stayed unmatched. From germline, CDR1 is LNHNV and CDR2 YYDKDF (reference sequence). Here the CDR3 reads CATSYRTGLTEAFF. CDR3 nucleotide sequence: TGTGCCACCAGCTACCGGACAGGCCTCACTGAAGCTTTCTTT.

V usage is TRBV5-1 and J usage is TRBJ1-2, with 9 nucleotides matching TRBD1. V was clipped by 4 bases and J by 0 bases; unmatched bases: 10. Germline V gives CDR1 SGHRS, CDR2 YFSETQ. This CDR3 region has 17 residues. The CDR3 nucleotides are TGCGCCAGCAGCCTCTCCATTAGACAGGGGGCTAACTATGGCTACACCTTC. It is translated as CASSLSIRQGANYGYTF.

V gene TRBV6-5 combines with J gene TRBJ2-1; D is ambiguous. This CDR3 is 13 amino acids long. Trimming left V 9 bases short and J 0 bases short, with 9 bases between. Germline CDR1 MNHEY, CDR2 SVGAGI. CDR3 bases: TGTGCCAGTCGGCGAAGCTCCTACAATGAGCAGTTCTTC. The encoded protein is CASRRSSYNEQFF.

The V gene is TRBV10-3, the J gene TRBJ2-1, with D possibly TRBD2 on 5 matching bases. This CDR3 has 15 residues. Trimming cost V 5 bases and J 6 bases, with 17 bases left between them. From germline, CDR1 is ENHRY and CDR2 SYGVKD. For the CDR3, the DNA is TGTGCCATCAGTTTCGGTCTAGCTCGGAGCAATGAGCAGTTCTTC. It yields the protein CAISFGLARSNEQFF.

The rearrangement uses TRBV7-9 and TRBJ1-1; weak D call: TRBD1 (5 bases). V lost 0 bases and J 8 bases, leaving 13 bases between the germline ends. CDR1 and CDR2 from the germline V gene are SEHNR and FQNEAQ (reference sequence). This CDR3 is 14 amino acids long. CDR3 loop: CASSLAWMGDEAFF. As DNA, the CDR3 is TGTGCCAGCAGCTTAGCGTGGATGGGGGACGAAGCTTTCTTT. The whole variable domain, remainder taken from reference TRBV7-9 and TRBJ1-1, is DTGVSQNPRHKITKRGQNVTFRCDPISEHNRLYWYRQTLGQGPEFLTYFQNEAQLEKSRLLSDRFSAERPKGSFSTLEIQRTEQGDSAMYLCASSLAWMGDEAFFGQGTRLTVV.

This clone was picked up one time. V and J are TRBV7-9 and TRBJ1-4; 8 nucleotides agree with TRBD1. From germline, CDR1 is SEHNR and CDR2 FQNEAQ (reference sequence). The CDR3 is 14 amino acids. V lost 2 bases, J lost 10 bases, and 6 bases stayed unmatched. The CDR3 bases are TGTGCCAGCAGCTTAATAGGACAGGGCGGAAAACTGTTTTTT. Translated, it gives CASSLIGQGGKLFF.

This chain connects TRBV9 to TRBJ2-7, with no clear D. Germline CDR1 is SGDLS and CDR2 is YYNGEE. Trimming took off 0 bases at V and 0 bases at J, with 10 bases between the two ends. The CDR3 totals 15 residues. The CDR3 protein is CASSVATGSSYEQYF. CDR3 nucleotides: TGTGCCAGCAGCGTAGCTACCGGTAGCTCCTACGAGCAGTACTTC.